The source of this TCR beta chain is a study of blood T cell repertoires in COVID-19. Clinical history reported by participants formed the basis on which cohorts were assigned. V shed 3 bases, J shed 4 bases, and the junction held 3 bases outside the gene matches. This CDR3 is built from 14 residues. The germline V gene has CDR1 SGHRS and CDR2 YFSETQ. Produced via immunoSEQ multiplex PCR; TCRdb's table is partial and in-frame only. The data show roughly 360,000 clones, 87% seen once. This TCR was recovered from a man aged 25 to 40 who had recovered from COVID-19. V is TRBV5-1 and J is TRBJ1-1; 10 bases agree with TRBD1. Sequenced sample: PBMCs or T cells enriched from blood (not recorded which). CDR3 protein: CASSWGQGTTEAFF. CDR3 DNA: TGCGCCAGCAGCTGGGGACAGGGGACCACTGAAGCTTTCTTT.